This TCR beta chain was sequenced in a study of blood T cells in healthy people across ages. Study observations and caveats: Nothing was known about donor CMV status, and this possibly confounded expanded clonotype changes. A conclusive naive versus antigen-experienced comparison was prevented by the unsorted PBMCs.

Investigators took roughly 10 milliliters of peripheral blood from every donor. Isolated PBMCs totaled at least 7 million in each sample. Using a J-beta primer mix together with a sample-barcoded 5' primer, a second PCR was run for 7 to 11 cycles. TCRdb processed the 5' RACE reads anew with MiXCR; each CDR3 protein has one entry. The sample lists about 1.4 million distinct CDR3 sequences, around 59% occurring once. The trim removed 5 bases at V and 10 bases at J, leaving 4 bases unmatched. Germline CDR1 reads MDHEN; CDR2 reads SYDVKM. This CDR3 region has 13 residues. Worth noting for this clonotype: Its antigen is as yet unknown.

This receptor was obtained from a man between 18 and 29 years old in good health. The chain is built from TRBV28 and TRBJ1-6; 8 bases map to TRBD1. Sample: blood. CDR3 sequence: CASSGGQGSPLHF. The CDR3 DNA reads TGTGCCAGCAGTGGCGGACAGGGCTCACCCCTCCACTTT. The whole variable domain, filled in from reference TRBV28 and TRBJ1-6, reads DVKVTQSSRYLVKRTGEKVFLECVQDMDHENMFWYRQDPGLGLRLIYFSYDVKMKEKGDIPEGYSVSREKKERFSLILESASTNQTSMYLCASSGGQGSPLHFGNGTRLTVT.